These 26 T cell receptor beta chains were sequenced from one sample in a study of T cells in women clearing cervical HPV infection. Only in-frame clones appear in the TCRdb table, and some are missing; sequencing was by immunoSEQ multiplex PCR. This sample's table reports tens of thousands of clones. The specimen sequenced was blood buffy coat. The source is a woman between 18 and 69 years old with a cervical HPV16 infection that either progressed to CIN3+ or cleared (not recorded which).

As for this clone: With the read ending 3 residues before the CDR3 end, the germline J gene is used to fill in that end. The chain couples TRBV5-1 to TRBJ1-5; 9 bases agree with TRBD1. The CDR3 sequence is 14 residues long. Losses at the gene ends were 4 bases for V and 6 bases for J; bases not matched to a gene: 5. The V gene's germline CDR1 is SGHRS and CDR2 YFSETQ. CDR3 DNA (partial): TGCGCCAGCAGCCCGGGACAGGGAGGTCAGCCC. This translates into CASSPGQGGQP. The full CDR3 is CASSPGQGGQPQHF.

For this clone: The CDR3 is cut off 3 residues early in the read; its end comes from the germline J gene. V usage is TRBV18 and J usage is TRBJ2-2; D possibly corresponds to TRBD1 (5 bases). The CDR3 covers 15 residues. Germline V gene sequence: CDR1 KGHSH, CDR2 LQKENI. V lost 2 bases and J 3 bases, leaving 10 bases between the germline ends. The CDR3 DNA, read in part, is TGTGCCAGCTCACCAGGGGCGCAGTACACCGGGGAG. This codes for CASSPGAQYTGE. The entire CDR3 is CASSPGAQYTGELFF.

Turning to this clone: Coverage ceases 3 residues before the CDR3 finishes, and the germline J gene fills in the end. V and J are TRBV30 and TRBJ2-3, with D possibly matching TRBD1 (6 bases). The germline V gene encodes CDR1 GTSNPN and CDR2 SVGIG (reference sequence). The CDR3 extends over 15 amino acids. The covered CDR3 bases are TGTGCCTGGAGTGCTGGGACACATAGCAATCAGCCG. This gives the protein CAWSAGTHSNQP. The full-length CDR3 reads as CAWSAGTHSNQPQYF.

Worth noting for this clone: The read ends 3 residues before the CDR3 terminus; that terminus is restored from the germline J gene. The chain links TRBV29-1 to TRBJ2-1, with 12 bases identical to TRBD2. CDR1 and CDR2 from the germline V gene are SQVTM and ANQGSEA. Trimming cost V 6 bases and J 4 bases; bases outside gene matches: 1. This CDR3 spans 13 amino acids. The CDR3 here is CSVGLAGYNEQFF. Partial CDR3 DNA: TGCAGCGTCGGACTAGCGGGATACAATGAG.

The CDR3 here is CASSDQGSYEQYF. The covered CDR3 bases are TGTGCCAGCAGTGACCAGGGGTCCTACGAG. V and J are TRBV2 and TRBJ2-7, with a weak D call TRBD1 (6 bases). The observed sequence ends 3 residues before the CDR3 terminus, with the missing tail filled in from the germline J gene. The V and J ends lost 3 bases and 1 base respectively, with 7 bases between them. Germline V gene lookup returns CDR1 SNHLY and CDR2 FYNNEI. This CDR3 has 13 amino acids. The whole variable domain, filled in from reference TRBV2 and TRBJ2-7, reads EPEVTQTPSHQVTQMGQEVILRCVPISNHLYFYWYRQILGQKVEFLVSFYNNEISEKSEIFDDQFSVERPDGSNFTLKIRSTKLEDSAMYFCASSDQGSYEQYFGPGTRLTVT.

On this clone: The read stops 3 residues short of the end of the CDR3; the missing end is completed from the germline J gene. The chain carries TRBV29-1 and TRBJ2-3; 9 bases are a match to TRBD2. The V segment lost 3 bases and the J segment 4 bases; nucleotides outside the gene matches: 17. Germline lookup yields CDR1 SQVTM and CDR2 ANQGSEA. The CDR3 is 18 residues long. The CDR3 DNA, read in part, is TGCAGCGTTGATTTTCTGGAGGATAATAGCGGGAGTGCAGATACG. Its translation is CSVDFLEDNSGSADT. The whole CDR3 is CSVDFLEDNSGSADTQYF.

With regard to this clone: The read stops 3 residues short of the end of the CDR3; the missing end is completed from the germline J gene. V gene TRBV18 combines with J gene TRBJ2-2, with unresolved D. The germline gives CDR1 KGHSH, CDR2 LQKENI. The CDR3 covers 13 residues. Partial CDR3 DNA: TGTGCCAGCTCGTACTTAATCAATGAAAAG. This sequence encodes CASSYLINEK. The full CDR3 protein is CASSYLINEKLFF.

The CDR3 DNA, read in part, is TGCGCCAGCAGCCCACCGATAGGTGGGGGGTACAATGAG. Translating gives CASSPPIGGGYNE. The full CDR3 protein is CASSPPIGGGYNEQFF. The V gene is TRBV5-1, the J gene TRBJ2-1; weak D call: TRBD2 (6 bases). The read ends 3 residues before the CDR3 terminus; that terminus is restored from the germline J gene. Trimming pared 4 bases from V and 4 bases from J, leaving 18 bases between. Germline assignment: CDR1 SGHRS and CDR2 YFSETQ. This CDR3 region has 16 residues.

The CDR3 here is CASSQDTSGGDEQFF. The CDR3 DNA, read in part, is TGTGCCAGCAGCCAAGATACGTCCGGGGGTGATGAG. V usage is TRBV14 and J usage is TRBJ2-1, with D perhaps TRBD2 (6 bases). Sequencing ends 3 residues short of the CDR3 end; the germline J gene provides the rest. V dropped 0 bases and J dropped 8 bases, with 14 bases sitting between them. CDR3 length: 15 residues. Germline CDR1 reads SGHDN; CDR2 reads FVKESK. Combining the CDR3 with reference TRBV14 and TRBJ2-1 gives the whole variable domain EAGVTQFPSHSVIEKGQTVTLRCDPISGHDNLYWYRRVMGKEIKFLLHFVKESKQDESGMPNNRFLAERTGGTYSTLKVQPAELEDSGVYFCASSQDTSGGDEQFFGPGTRLTVL.

About this clone itself: The read finishes 3 residues shy of the CDR3 end, and the germline J gene is used to complete it. This chain uses TRBV5-6 with TRBJ2-7; tentatively, D is TRBD1 or TRBD2 (6 bases each). The V end lost 3 bases, the J end lost 1 base, and 8 bases lay between the germline ends. This CDR3 comprises 13 residues. Germline assignment: CDR1 SGHDT and CDR2 YYEEEE. CDR3 bases read: TGTGCCAGCAGCTGGAGGGGGTCCTACGAG. This gives the protein CASSWRGSYE. The CDR3 in full is CASSWRGSYEQYF.

Note on this clone: Sequencing ends 3 residues short of the CDR3 end; the germline J gene provides the rest. The chain uses TRBV11-3 and TRBJ2-7, with TRBD2 matching over 8 bases. Germline CDR1 SGHNT, CDR2 YENEEA. Losses at the gene ends were 5 bases for V and 3 bases for J; bases not matched to a gene: 3. This CDR3 has 13 amino acids. CDR3 sequence: CASSESGSYEQYF. Partial CDR3 DNA: TGTGCCAGCAGCGAGAGCGGGAGCTACGAG.

About this clone: Coverage ceases 3 residues before the CDR3 finishes, and the germline J gene fills in the end. The chain links TRBV7-9 to TRBJ2-7; possibly TRBD2 for D (6 bases). Germline V gene sequence: CDR1 SEHNR, CDR2 FQNEAQ (reference sequence). CDR3 length: 14 amino acids. V was cut by 0 bases and J by 5 bases, with 11 bases left in between. CDR3 sequence: CASSLAGTLNEQYF. The covered CDR3 bases are TGTGCCAGCAGCTTAGCCGGGACTTTGAACGAG.

A word on this clone: The observed sequence ends 3 residues before the CDR3 terminus, with the missing tail filled in from the germline J gene. The chain carries TRBV30 and TRBJ1-4, with 7 bases matching TRBD1. This CDR3 spans 15 amino acids. Germline V gene data show CDR1 as GTSNPN and CDR2 as SVGIG (reference sequence). V shed 6 bases and J 4 bases; nucleotides not matched to a gene: 11. The CDR3 loop is CACRGRAGDNEKLFF. The covered CDR3 bases are TGTGCCTGCAGGGGGAGGGCCGGCGATAATGAAAAA.

On this clone itself: From the germline J gene comes the end of the CDR3, since the read stops 3 residues before it. This chain links TRBV20-1 with TRBJ2-1, with 7 bases aligning to TRBD2. From germline, CDR1 is DFQATT and CDR2 SNEGSKA (reference sequence). CDR3 size: 14 residues. J was trimmed by 3 bases and V by 4 bases; bases with no gene match: 6. The DNA read from the CDR3 is TGCAGTGCTACGAGGAGCGGGATCTACAATGAG. It specifies CSATRSGIYNE. The entire CDR3 is CSATRSGIYNEQFF.

Worth noting for this clone: The read ends 3 residues shy of where the CDR3 ends; the end is completed using the germline J gene. The V gene is TRBV18, the J gene TRBJ1-2, with 11 bases fitting TRBD1. Germline V gene sequence: CDR1 KGHSH, CDR2 LQKENI. The CDR3 sequence is 16 residues long. The sequenced CDR3 bases are TGTGCCAGCTCACTACTAGGACAGGGGGCCCACAATGAC. Protein product: CASSLLGQGAHND. The whole CDR3 reads CASSLLGQGAHNDYTF. Combining the CDR3 with reference TRBV18 and TRBJ1-2 gives the whole variable domain NAGVMQNPRHLVRRRGQEARLRCSPMKGHSHVYWYRQLPEEGLKFMVYLQKENIIDESGMPKERFSAEFPKEGPSILRIQQVVRGDSAAYFCASSLLGQGAHNDYTFGSGTRLTVV.

About this clone: Read data end 3 residues before the CDR3 end; the end is taken from the germline J gene. The chain has TRBV6-2 or TRBV6-3 and TRBJ1-2, with TRBD1 matching 7 bases. J was trimmed by 4 bases and V by 5 bases; bases with no gene match: 4. The CDR3 consists of 13 residues. CDR1 and CDR2 (germline): MNHEY, SVGEGT. The sequenced CDR3 bases are TGTGCCAGCAGTCTCGACAGGGTCTATGGC. Translated: CASSLDRVYG. The full CDR3 protein is CASSLDRVYGYTF.

With respect to this clone: With the read ending 3 residues before the CDR3 end, the germline J gene is used to fill in that end. V and J are TRBV28 and TRBJ1-2, with 7 bases fitting TRBD1. The CDR3 totals 12 residues. Germline V gene data show CDR1 as MDHEN and CDR2 as SYDVKM. With V trimmed by 6 bases and J by 3 bases, 1 base remained unmatched. CDR3 DNA (partial): TGTGCCAGCAGCAGGGGGTACTATGGC. Amino acid sequence: CASSRGYYG. The full CDR3 protein reads CASSRGYYGYTF.

In the case of this clone: The sequence runs out 3 residues before the end of the CDR3; the remainder is reconstructed from the germline J gene. The genes are TRBV20-1 and TRBJ2-1; 7 nucleotides agree with TRBD1. V was pared by 2 bases and J by 8 bases, with 6 bases of the junction left unmatched. Germline loops: CDR1 DFQATT, CDR2 SNEGSKA (reference sequence). The CDR3 extends over 13 amino acids. CDR3 residues: CSARSDRYDEQFF. The covered CDR3 bases are TGCAGTGCTAGATCGGACAGGTACGATGAG.

Comment on this clone: Coverage ceases 3 residues before the CDR3 finishes, and the germline J gene fills in the end. The chain recombines TRBV19 with TRBJ2-2; the D is unclear. The length of the CDR3 is 14 residues. Trimming removed 3 bases from V and 5 bases from J, with 10 bases in between. Per germline, CDR1 LNHDA and CDR2 SQIVND (reference sequence). The sequenced CDR3 bases are TGTGCCAGTAGTATTCGAACAGAGACCGGGGAG. Translated, it gives CASSIRTETGE. The whole CDR3 is CASSIRTETGELFF.

In regard to this clone: The CDR3 end falls 3 residues outside the read, so it is completed with the germline J gene. The chain links TRBV30 to TRBJ1-6; D is possibly TRBD1 (6 bases). V was trimmed by 8 bases and J by 2 bases, leaving 13 bases between them. The germline CDR1 and CDR2 sequences are GTSNPN and SVGIG (reference sequence). The CDR3 extends over 14 amino acids. CDR3 region: CAGKTGTYNSPLHF. CDR3 bases read: TGTGCCGGAAAGACAGGAACCTATAATTCACCC.

The part of the CDR3 DNA that was read is TGTGCCAGCAGCAAGACAGGGACAGATACG. Translated: CASSKTGTDT. The complete CDR3 reads CASSKTGTDTQYF. The chain employs TRBV11-3 and TRBJ2-3; TRBD1 aligns across 7 bases. The sequenced fragment ends 3 residues before the CDR3 boundary, so the rest is inferred from the germline J gene. Trimming took 5 bases from V and 3 from J; bases not matched to a gene: 2. This CDR3 spans 13 amino acids. Germline V gene data show CDR1 as SGHNT and CDR2 as YENEEA.

Turning to this clone: Coverage ceases 3 residues before the CDR3 finishes, and the germline J gene fills in the end. This chain links TRBV30 with TRBJ1-1, with 9 bases fitting TRBD1. The CDR3 is made up of 13 amino acids. CDR1 is GTSNPN, CDR2 SVGIG, per germline (reference sequence). CDR3 DNA (partial): TGTGCCTGGGCCCGACAGGGGGTGAGGGAA. This translates into CAWARQGVRE. The CDR3 in full is CAWARQGVREAFF.

About this clone itself: The CDR3 end falls 3 residues outside the read, so it is completed with the germline J gene. This chain links TRBV7-9 with TRBJ2-7, with D uncertain. CDR3 size: 12 residues. Germline loops: CDR1 SEHNR, CDR2 FQNEAQ (reference sequence). Trimming removed 4 bases at V and 3 bases at J, with 7 bases between. The sequenced part of the CDR3 DNA is TGTGCCAGCAGCTCCAGGTTCTACGAG. Translated, it gives CASSSRFYE. The whole CDR3 protein is CASSSRFYEQYF.

On this clone itself: From the germline J gene comes the end of the CDR3, since the read stops 3 residues before it. This rearrangement joins TRBV19 to TRBJ1-5; 9 nucleotides align to TRBD1. Germline V gene lookup returns CDR1 LNHDA and CDR2 SQIVND (reference sequence). V shed 3 bases and J 2 bases; nucleotides not matched to a gene: 5. This CDR3 region has 16 residues. The CDR3 region is CASSIGTGSGNQPQHF. Incomplete CDR3 DNA: TGTGCCAGTAGTATCGGGACAGGGAGTGGCAATCAGCCC.

For this clone: The read gets to within 3 residues of the CDR3 end, and the germline J gene fills in the rest. The V gene is TRBV11-3, the J gene TRBJ2-1; weak D call: TRBD2 (6 bases). The germline V gene encodes CDR1 SGHNT and CDR2 YENEEA. The CDR3 runs 13 residues. V lost 5 bases, J lost 7 bases, and 12 bases lay in between. The part of the CDR3 DNA that was read is TGTGCCAGCAGCCCAAGCGGGTGGAATGAG. Translating gives CASSPSGWNE. The complete CDR3 reads CASSPSGWNEQFF.

Concerning this clone itself: The read falls 3 residues short of the CDR3 end, and the missing part is taken from the germline J gene. This chain links TRBV5-6 with TRBJ2-7, with TRBD1 matching over 10 bases. Germline loops: CDR1 SGHDT, CDR2 YYEEEE. The V and J ends lost 1 base and 4 bases, in that order; junction bases with no gene match: 2. The CDR3 loop spans 14 amino acids. The part of the CDR3 DNA that was read is TGTGCCAGCAGCTTGTCGGGACAGGGGTACGAG. Protein sequence: CASSLSGQGYE. In full, the CDR3 reads CASSLSGQGYEQYF.